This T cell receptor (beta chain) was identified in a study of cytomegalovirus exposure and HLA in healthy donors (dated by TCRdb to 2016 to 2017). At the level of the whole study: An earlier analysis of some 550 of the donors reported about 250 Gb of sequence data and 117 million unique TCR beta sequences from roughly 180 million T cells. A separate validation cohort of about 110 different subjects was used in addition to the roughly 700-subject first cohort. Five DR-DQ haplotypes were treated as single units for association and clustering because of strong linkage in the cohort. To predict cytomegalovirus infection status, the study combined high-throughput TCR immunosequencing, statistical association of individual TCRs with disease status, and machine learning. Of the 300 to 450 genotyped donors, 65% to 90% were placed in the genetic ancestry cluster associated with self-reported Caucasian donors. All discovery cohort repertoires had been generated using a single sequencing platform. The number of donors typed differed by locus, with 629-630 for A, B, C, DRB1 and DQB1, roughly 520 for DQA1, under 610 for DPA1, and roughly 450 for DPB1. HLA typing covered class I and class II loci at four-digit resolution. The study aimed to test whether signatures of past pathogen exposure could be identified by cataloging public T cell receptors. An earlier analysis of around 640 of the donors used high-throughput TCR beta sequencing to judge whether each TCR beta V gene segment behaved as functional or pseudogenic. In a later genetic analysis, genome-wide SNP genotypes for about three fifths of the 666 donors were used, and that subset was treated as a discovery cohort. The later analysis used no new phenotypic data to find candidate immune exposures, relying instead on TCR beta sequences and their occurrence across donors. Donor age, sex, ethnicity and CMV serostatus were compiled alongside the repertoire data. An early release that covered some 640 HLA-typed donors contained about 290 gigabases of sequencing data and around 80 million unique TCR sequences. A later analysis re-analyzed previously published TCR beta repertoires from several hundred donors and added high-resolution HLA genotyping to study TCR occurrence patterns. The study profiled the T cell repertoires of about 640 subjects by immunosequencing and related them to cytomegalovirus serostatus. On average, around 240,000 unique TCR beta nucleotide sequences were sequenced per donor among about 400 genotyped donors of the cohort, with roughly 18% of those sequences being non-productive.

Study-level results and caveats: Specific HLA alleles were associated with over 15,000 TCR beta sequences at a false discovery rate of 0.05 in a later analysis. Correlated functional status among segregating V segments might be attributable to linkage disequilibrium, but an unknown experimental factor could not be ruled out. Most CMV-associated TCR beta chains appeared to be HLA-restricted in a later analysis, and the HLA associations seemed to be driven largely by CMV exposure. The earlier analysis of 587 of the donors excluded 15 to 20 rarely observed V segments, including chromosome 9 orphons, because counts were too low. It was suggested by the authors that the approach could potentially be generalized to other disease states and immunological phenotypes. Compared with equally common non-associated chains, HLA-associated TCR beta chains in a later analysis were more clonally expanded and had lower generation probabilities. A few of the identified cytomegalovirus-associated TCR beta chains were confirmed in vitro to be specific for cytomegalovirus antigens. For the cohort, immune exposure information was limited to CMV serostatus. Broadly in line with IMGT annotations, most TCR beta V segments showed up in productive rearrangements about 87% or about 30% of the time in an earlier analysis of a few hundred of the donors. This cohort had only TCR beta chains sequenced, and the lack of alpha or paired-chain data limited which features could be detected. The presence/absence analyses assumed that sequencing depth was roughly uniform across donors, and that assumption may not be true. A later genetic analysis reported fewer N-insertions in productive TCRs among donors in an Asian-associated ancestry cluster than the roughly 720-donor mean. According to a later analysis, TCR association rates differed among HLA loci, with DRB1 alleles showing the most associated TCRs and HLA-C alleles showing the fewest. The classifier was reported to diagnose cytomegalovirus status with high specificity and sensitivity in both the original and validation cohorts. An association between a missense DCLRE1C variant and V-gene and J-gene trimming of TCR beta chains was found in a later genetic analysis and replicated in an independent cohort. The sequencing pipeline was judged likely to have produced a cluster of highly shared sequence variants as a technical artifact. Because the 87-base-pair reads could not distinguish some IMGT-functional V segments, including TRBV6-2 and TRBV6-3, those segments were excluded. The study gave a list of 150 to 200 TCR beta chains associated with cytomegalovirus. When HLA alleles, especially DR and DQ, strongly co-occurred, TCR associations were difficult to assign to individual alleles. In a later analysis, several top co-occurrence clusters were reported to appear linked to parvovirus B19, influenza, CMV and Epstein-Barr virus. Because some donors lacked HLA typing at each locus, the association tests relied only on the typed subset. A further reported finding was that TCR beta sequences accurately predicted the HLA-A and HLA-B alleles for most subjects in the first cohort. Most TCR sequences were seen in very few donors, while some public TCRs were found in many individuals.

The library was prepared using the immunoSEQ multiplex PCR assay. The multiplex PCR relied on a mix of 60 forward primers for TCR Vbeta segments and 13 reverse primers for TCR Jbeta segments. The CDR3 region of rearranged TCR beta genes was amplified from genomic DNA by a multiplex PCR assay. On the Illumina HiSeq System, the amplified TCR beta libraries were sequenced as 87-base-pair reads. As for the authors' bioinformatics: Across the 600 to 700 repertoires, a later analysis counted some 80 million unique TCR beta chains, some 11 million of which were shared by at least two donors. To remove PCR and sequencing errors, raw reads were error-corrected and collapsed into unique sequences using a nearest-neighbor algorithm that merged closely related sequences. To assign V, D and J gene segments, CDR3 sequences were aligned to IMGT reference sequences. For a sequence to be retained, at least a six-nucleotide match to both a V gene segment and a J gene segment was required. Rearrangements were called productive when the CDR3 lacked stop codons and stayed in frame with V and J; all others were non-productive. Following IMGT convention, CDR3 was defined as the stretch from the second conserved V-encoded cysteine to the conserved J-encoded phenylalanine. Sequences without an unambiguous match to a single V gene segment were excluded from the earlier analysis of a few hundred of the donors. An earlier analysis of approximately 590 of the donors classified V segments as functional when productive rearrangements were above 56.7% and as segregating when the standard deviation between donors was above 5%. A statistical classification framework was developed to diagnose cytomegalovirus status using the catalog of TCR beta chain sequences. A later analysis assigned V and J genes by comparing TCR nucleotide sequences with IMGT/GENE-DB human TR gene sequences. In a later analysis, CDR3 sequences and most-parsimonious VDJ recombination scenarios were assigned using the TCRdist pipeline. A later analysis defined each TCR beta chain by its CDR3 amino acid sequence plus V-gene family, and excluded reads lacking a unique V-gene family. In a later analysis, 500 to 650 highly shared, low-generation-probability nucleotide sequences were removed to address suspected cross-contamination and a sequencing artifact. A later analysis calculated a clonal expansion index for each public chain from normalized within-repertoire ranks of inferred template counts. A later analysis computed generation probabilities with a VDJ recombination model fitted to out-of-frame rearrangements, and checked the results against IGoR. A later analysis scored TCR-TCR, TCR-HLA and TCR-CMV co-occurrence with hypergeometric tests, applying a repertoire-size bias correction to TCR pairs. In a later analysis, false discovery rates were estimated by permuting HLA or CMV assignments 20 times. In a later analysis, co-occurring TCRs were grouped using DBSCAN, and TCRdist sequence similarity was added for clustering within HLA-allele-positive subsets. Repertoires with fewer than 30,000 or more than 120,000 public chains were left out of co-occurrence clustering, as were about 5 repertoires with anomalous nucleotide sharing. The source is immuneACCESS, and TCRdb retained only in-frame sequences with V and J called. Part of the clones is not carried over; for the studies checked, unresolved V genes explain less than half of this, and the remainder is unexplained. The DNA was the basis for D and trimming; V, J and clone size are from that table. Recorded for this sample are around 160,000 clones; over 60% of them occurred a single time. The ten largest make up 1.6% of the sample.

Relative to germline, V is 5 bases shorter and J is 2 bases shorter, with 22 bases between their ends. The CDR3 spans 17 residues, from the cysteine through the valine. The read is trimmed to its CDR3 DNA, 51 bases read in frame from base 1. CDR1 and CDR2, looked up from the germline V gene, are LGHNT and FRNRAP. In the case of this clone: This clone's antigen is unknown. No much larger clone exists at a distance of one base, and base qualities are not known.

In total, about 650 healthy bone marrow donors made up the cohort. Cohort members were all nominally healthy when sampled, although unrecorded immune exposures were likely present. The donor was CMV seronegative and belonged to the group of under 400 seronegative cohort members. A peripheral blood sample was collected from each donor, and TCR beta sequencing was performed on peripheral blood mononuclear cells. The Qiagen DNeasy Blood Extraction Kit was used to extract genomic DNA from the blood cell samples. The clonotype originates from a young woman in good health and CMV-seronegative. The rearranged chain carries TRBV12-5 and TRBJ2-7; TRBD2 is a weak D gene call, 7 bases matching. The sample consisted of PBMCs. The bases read TGTGCTAGTGGTCCATACTTAGGGGGGGATAGGACCTACGAGCAGTACGTC. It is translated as CASGPYLGGDRTYEQYV.